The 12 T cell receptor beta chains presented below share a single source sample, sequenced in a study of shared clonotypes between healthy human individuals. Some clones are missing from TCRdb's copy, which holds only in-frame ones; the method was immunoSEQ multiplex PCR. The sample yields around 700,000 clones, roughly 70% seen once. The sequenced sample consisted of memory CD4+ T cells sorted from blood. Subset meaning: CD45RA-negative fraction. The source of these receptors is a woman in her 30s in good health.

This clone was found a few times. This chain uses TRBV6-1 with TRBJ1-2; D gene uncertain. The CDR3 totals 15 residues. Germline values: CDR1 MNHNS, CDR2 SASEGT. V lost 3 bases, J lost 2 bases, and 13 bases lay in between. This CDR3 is CASSDHRSANYGYTF. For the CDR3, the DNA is TGTGCCAGCAGTGATCACAGAAGCGCCAACTATGGCTACACCTTC.

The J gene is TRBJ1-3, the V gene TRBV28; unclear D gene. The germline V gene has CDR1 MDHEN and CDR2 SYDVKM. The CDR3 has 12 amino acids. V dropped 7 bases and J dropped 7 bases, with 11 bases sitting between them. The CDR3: CASTNYRNTIYF. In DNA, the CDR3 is TGTGCCAGCACCAACTACCGGAACACCATATATTTT. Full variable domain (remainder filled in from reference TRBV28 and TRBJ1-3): DVKVTQSSRYLVKRTGEKVFLECVQDMDHENMFWYRQDPGLGLRLIYFSYDVKMKEKGDIPEGYSVSREKKERFSLILESASTNQTSMYLCASTNYRNTIYFGEGSWLTVV.

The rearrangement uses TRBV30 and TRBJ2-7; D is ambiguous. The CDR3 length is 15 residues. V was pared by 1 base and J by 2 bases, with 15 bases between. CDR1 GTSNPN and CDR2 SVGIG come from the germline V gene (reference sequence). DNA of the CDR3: TGTGCCTGGAGTGAAGGACGGGCCCCTACCTACGAGCAGTACTTC. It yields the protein CAWSEGRAPTYEQYF.

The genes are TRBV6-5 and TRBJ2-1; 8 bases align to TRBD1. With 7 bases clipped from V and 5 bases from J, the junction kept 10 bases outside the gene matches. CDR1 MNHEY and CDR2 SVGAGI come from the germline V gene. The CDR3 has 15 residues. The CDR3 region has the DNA TGTGCCAGCAACAAACCGGGACAGGCGAACAATGAGCAGTTCTTC. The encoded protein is CASNKPGQANNEQFF.

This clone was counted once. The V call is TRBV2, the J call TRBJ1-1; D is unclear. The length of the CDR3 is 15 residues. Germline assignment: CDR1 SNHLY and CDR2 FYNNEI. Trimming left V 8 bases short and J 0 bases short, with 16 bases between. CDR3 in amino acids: CASPPGSSLNTEAFF. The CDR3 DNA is TGTGCCAGCCCTCCCGGGTCATCATTGAACACTGAAGCTTTCTTT.

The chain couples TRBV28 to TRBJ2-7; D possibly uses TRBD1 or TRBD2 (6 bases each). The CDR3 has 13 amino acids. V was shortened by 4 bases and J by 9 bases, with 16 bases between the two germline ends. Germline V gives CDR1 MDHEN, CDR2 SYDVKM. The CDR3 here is CASSYGNREAQYF. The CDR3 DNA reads TGTGCCAGCAGTTACGGAAACAGGGAGGCGCAGTACTTC.

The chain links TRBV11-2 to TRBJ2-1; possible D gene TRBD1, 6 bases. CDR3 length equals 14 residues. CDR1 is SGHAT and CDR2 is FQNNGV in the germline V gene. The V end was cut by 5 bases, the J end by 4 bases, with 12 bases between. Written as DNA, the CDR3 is TGTGCCAGCAGCCTGACCGGACAGTACAATGAGCAGTTCTTC. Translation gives CASSLTGQYNEQFF.

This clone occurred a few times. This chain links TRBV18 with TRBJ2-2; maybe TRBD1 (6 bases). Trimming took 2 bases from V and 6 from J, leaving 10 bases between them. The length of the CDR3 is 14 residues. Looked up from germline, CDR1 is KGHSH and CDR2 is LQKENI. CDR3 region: CASSPTQGAGELFF. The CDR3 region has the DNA TGTGCCAGCTCACCAACACAGGGCGCCGGGGAGCTGTTTTTT.

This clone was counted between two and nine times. The CDR3 here is CASTSEDLAARSYEQYF. The CDR3, as DNA: TGTGCCAGCACCAGTGAGGACTTAGCGGCACGCTCCTACGAGCAGTACTTC. The chain couples TRBV28 to TRBJ2-7; possibly TRBD2 for D (6 bases). Trimming cost V 7 bases and J 0 bases, with 22 bases left between them. The CDR3 is 17 residues long. Germline loops: CDR1 MDHEN, CDR2 SYDVKM.

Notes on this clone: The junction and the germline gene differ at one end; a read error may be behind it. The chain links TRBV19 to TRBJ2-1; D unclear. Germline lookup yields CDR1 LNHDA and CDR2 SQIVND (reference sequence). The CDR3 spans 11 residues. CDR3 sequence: CASSGVREQFF. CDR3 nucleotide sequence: TGTGCTAGTAGTGGGGTTCGTGAGCAGTTCTTC.

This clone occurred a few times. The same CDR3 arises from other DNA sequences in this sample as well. CDR3: CASSLSRGYEKLFF. The CDR3 DNA follows: TGTGCCAGCAGTTTATCCAGGGGTTACGAAAAACTGTTTTTT. V is TRBV27 and J is TRBJ1-4; possible D gene TRBD1, 6 bases. Trimming took off 0 bases at V and 8 bases at J, with 10 bases between the two ends. This CDR3 spans 14 amino acids. Germline assignment: CDR1 MNHEY and CDR2 SMNVEV (reference sequence).

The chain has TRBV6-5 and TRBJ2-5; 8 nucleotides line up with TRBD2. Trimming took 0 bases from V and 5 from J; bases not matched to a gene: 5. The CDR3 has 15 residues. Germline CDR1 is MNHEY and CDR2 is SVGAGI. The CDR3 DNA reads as TGTGCCAGCAGTTACTCGGGAGCGGGAGTGGAGACCCAGTACTTC. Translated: CASSYSGAGVETQYF.